The T cell receptor (beta chain) described here comes from a study of beta chain features in type 1 diabetes. Per the germline V gene, CDR1 is GTSNPN and CDR2 is SVGIG (reference sequence). The length of the CDR3 is 13 residues. General observations from the study: Lower insertion and higher deletion counts appeared at VDJ junctions in type 1 diabetes patients. All four CD4+ subsets of Type 1 diabetes patients contained TCRB CDR3s that were moderately but significantly shorter.

TCRB transcripts that were expressed got sequenced, as all of the isolated RNA had been reverse transcribed. Method: immunoSEQ multiplex PCR; TCRdb's copy keeps in-frame clones and lacks some. The table has some 150,000 clones, about 44% seen once. A remark on this clone: What it recognizes is unknown.

Sequenced input: Tregs from blood. The clonotype comes from a man aged 18 to 29 in good health. V and J are TRBV30 and TRBJ2-5, with a possible D match to TRBD1 (6 bases). The J call may be wrong; the DNA end is better matched by TRBJ2-7. CDR3: CAWSGGPGGEQYF. CDR3 sequence (DNA): TGTGCCTGGAGTGGGGGGCCCGGCGGCGAGCAGTACTTC.